This T cell receptor beta chain was obtained from a study of cytomegalovirus exposure and HLA in healthy donors. General study findings and limits: Later work associated fewer than 20,000 TCR beta sequences with HLA alleles at 0.05 false discovery rate.

This PCR relied on a set of 60 Vbeta primers and 13 Jbeta primers. Sequenced by immunoSEQ multiplex PCR; TCRdb stores in-frame clones only, minus some. This table holds 97,000 or so clones, more than 60% found once. Concerning this clone: What it recognizes is unknown.

The CDR3 length is 17 residues. After removal of 1 base from V and 2 bases from J, the junction contained 9 bases not matched to a gene. CDR1 is SEHNR and CDR2 is FQNEAQ in the germline V gene (reference sequence). The receptor was derived from a man between 50 and 59 years old in good health and CMV-seronegative. The genes are TRBV7-9 and TRBJ2-5; 8 nucleotides align to TRBD2. Sequences were obtained from PBMCs. CDR3 DNA sequence: TGTGCCAGCAGCTTAGGCGGGGGGCCCTCACCTCAAGAGACCCAGTACTTC. Translating gives CASSLGGGPSPQETQYF.